A single sample gave rise to the 2 T cell receptor beta chains below, sequenced in a study of T cell responses to AZD1222 COVID-19 vaccine. Only in-frame clones appear in the TCRdb table, and some are missing; sequencing was by immunoSEQ multiplex PCR. The sample has about 97,000 clones; around nine tenths are singletons. Sequencing was performed on peripheral blood, taken on day 0 of AZD1222 vaccination. The receptor source for this set is an adult in good health.

The J gene is TRBJ1-2, the V gene TRBV29-1; 7 bases align to TRBD1. J was trimmed by 7 bases and V by 2 bases; bases with no gene match: 4. There are 12 residues in the CDR3. Looked up from germline, CDR1 is SQVTM and CDR2 is ANQGSEA. The CDR3: CSVEKEGAGYTF. CDR3 coding DNA: TGCAGCGTTGAAAAAGAGGGGGCTGGCTACACCTTC.

This rearrangement joins TRBV28 to TRBJ2-2; the D is unclear. The length of the CDR3 is 15 residues. V lost 1 base and J lost 4, with 10 bases in between. Germline CDR1 MDHEN, CDR2 SYDVKM. DNA for the CDR3: TGTGCCAGCAGTTTATTGCTCCGCGGCACCGGGGAGCTGTTTTTT. It yields the protein CASSLLLRGTGELFF.